This is a list of T cell receptor beta chains from one sample in a study of shared clonotypes between healthy human individuals. Libraries were prepared by immunoSEQ multiplex PCR; TCRdb keeps only in-frame clonotypes and omits some of them. The sample has some 690,000 clones; roughly 87% are singletons. Sequenced input: memory CD8+ T cells from PBMCs. The receptors here all came from a man younger than 35 in good health. Some clones in this sample may be carry-over from other donors' samples. Both conserved end residues are part of each CDR3. The D gene is left open where the match is weak. Expanded clones get a size class; other rows say once, few or many, or leave the size out.

clone_size	d_call	j_call	v_call	cdr3_length	cdr3_nt	cdr3_aa
.	TRBD1	TRBJ1-2	TRBV27	13	TGTGCCAGCAGTTTACAGGGGGTTAATGGCTACACCTTC	CASSLQGVNGYTF
once	.	TRBJ2-7	TRBV21-1	14	TGTGCCAGCATCCCCCGGGGTTCTTTCTACGAGCAGTACTTC	CASIPRGSFYEQYF
few	.	TRBJ1-1	TRBV28	13	TGTGCCAGCAGTTTCGGCAGAAACACTGAAGCTTTCTTT	CASSFGRNTEAFF
many	.	TRBJ2-1	TRBV9	15	TGTGCCAGCAGCGTAGGGCTAGCGCAGCCCAATGAGCAGTTCTTC	CASSVGLAQPNEQFF
once	TRBD2	TRBJ2-7	TRBV5-5	15	TGTGCCAGCAGCTGGACACGCGGGAGGGCCTACGAGCAGTACTTC	CASSWTRGRAYEQYF
.	.	TRBJ2-1	TRBV6-1	14	TGTGCCAGCAGTGAAGGGTATGGGGGTTTCTGGCAGTTCTTC	CASSEGYGGFWQFF
.	TRBD1	TRBJ2-7	TRBV27	15	TGTGCCAGCAGTTCACAGGGACAGGACTCCTACGAGCAGTACTTC	CASSSQGQDSYEQYF
once	.	TRBJ2-1	TRBV4-1	16	TGCGCCAGCAGCCTTAAGGGGGGTAGCGGCTACAATGAGCAGTTCTTC	CASSLKGGSGYNEQFF
.	.	TRBJ2-1	TRBV4-3	16	TGCGCCAGCAGCCAAGGTTTTAGCGGCTCCTACAATGAGCAGTTCTTC	CASSQGFSGSYNEQFF
.	TRBD2	TRBJ2-1	TRBV5-1	16	TGCGCCAGCAGCTTGGTCTCTAGCGGGGTCGTCGATGAGCAGTTCTTC	CASSLVSSGVVDEQFF
.	TRBD1	TRBJ1-1	TRBV28	14	TGTGCCAGCAGGTACAGGGGGCTGAACACTGAAGCTTTCTTT	CASRYRGLNTEAFF
.	.	TRBJ2-7	TRBV7-9	11	TGTGCCAGCAGCTCAACGTACGAGCAGTACTTC	CASSSTYEQYF
.	TRBD2	TRBJ2-7	TRBV6-5	15	TGTGCCAGCAATCCACTAGCGGGAGACGCGGGGGAGCAGTACTTC	CASNPLAGDAGEQYF
.	TRBD1	TRBJ1-2	TRBV6-1	14	TGTGCCAGCAGTGGCCGGGACAGGGAATATGGCTACACCTTC	CASSGRDREYGYTF
.	.	TRBJ2-3	TRBV7-6	14	TGTGCCAGCAGCCGGGCCGCCGGAACAGATACGCAGTATTTT	CASSRAAGTDTQYF
once	.	TRBJ2-7	TRBV11-2	15	TGTGCCAGCAGTCCCCCGGGGGCTAACCTTTACGAGCAGTACTTC	CASSPPGANLYEQYF
.	.	TRBJ2-1	TRBV6-5	15	TGTGCCAGCAGTTATCTCCCCGGCAGATACAATGAGCAGTTCTTC	CASSYLPGRYNEQFF
.	.	TRBJ2-5	TRBV9	18	TGTGCCAGCAGCCCCGCCCTTCGACAGTTCCCCTACCAGGAGACCCAGTACTTC	CASSPALRQFPYQETQYF
.	.	TRBJ2-1	TRBV2	12	TGTGCCAGTCAGGCGACCTACAATGAGCAGTTCTTC	CASQATYNEQFF
.	.	TRBJ2-2	TRBV27	15	TGTGCCAGCACCCCTGGGGGGGGGCGAACCGGGGAGCTGTTTTTT	CASTPGGGRTGELFF
few	.	TRBJ1-1	TRBV29-1	14	TGCAGCGTTGAGTGGAGCTGGACACATACTGAAGCTTTCTTT	CSVEWSWTHTEAFF
.	.	TRBJ1-1	TRBV27	15	TGTGCCAGCAGTTTATTGGGTGTGGGGCACACTGAAGCTTTCTTT	CASSLLGVGHTEAFF
.	.	TRBJ1-3	TRBV7-9	16	TGTGCCAGCAGCCCTAGTGGCCTCTCCCGTGGAAACACCATATATTTT	CASSPSGLSRGNTIYF
.	.	TRBJ2-2	TRBV19	13	TGTGCCAGTAGCGGGTTTGTCACCGGGGAGCTGTTTTTT	CASSGFVTGELFF
.	.	TRBJ2-1	TRBV27	15	TGTGCCAGCAGTTTATCAAGTGGGGCTTGGACTGAGCAGTTCTTC	CASSLSSGAWTEQFF
.	TRBD2	TRBJ2-1	TRBV27	15	TGTGCCAGCAGCCAAGATAGCGGGAGTTATGATGAGCAGTTCTTC	CASSQDSGSYDEQFF
.	.	TRBJ2-5	TRBV9	15	TGTGCCAGCAGCGTAGCTACGAGAGAAGGAGAGACCCAGTACTTC	CASSVATREGETQYF
.	.	TRBJ1-3	TRBV9	17	TGTGCCAGCAGCTTGGAGACTGTCCCGCCGGCTGGAAACACCATATATTTT	CASSLETVPPAGNTIYF
.	.	TRBJ2-7	TRBV2	13	TGTGCCAGCTCCCAAGCAGGGCCCTACGAGCAGTACTTC	CASSQAGPYEQYF
.	.	TRBJ2-7	TRBV4-2	14	TGTGCCAGCAGCCAACATAACATGGACTACGAGCAGTACTTC	CASSQHNMDYEQYF
.	.	TRBJ2-5	TRBV5-4	13	TGTGCCAGCAGCTTGGGCAGGGTTGAGACCCAGTACTTC	CASSLGRVETQYF
.	.	TRBJ1-1	TRBV28	14	TGTGCCAGCAGGGATAAGATTCGAGGAACTGAAGCTTTCTTT	CASRDKIRGTEAFF
.	.	TRBJ1-2	TRBV6-4	16	TGTGCCAGCAGTGACTCGGGGGTCCCGCCCGTATATGGCTACACCTTC	CASSDSGVPPVYGYTF
.	.	TRBJ2-5	TRBV28	15	TGTGCCAGCAGTTTATCCGACCGAATGGGGGAGACCCAGTACTTC	CASSLSDRMGETQYF
.	.	TRBJ1-2	TRBV10-1	15	TGCGCCAGCACCCGAAGGGGGAAATGTTGGGATGGCTACACCTTC	CASTRRGKCWDGYTF
.	.	TRBJ2-7	TRBV15	14	TGTGCCACCCGCACAACCTCCAACTCCTACGAGCAGTACTTC	CATRTTSNSYEQYF
.	TRBD1	TRBJ1-2	TRBV29-1	14	TGCAGCGTTGAAGTTAGAGACAGGGGACTTGGCTACACCTTC	CSVEVRDRGLGYTF
.	.	TRBJ1-2	TRBV27	14	TGTGCCAGCAGCCCAACGGGGGCGGTTTCTGGCTACACCTTC	CASSPTGAVSGYTF
.	TRBD1	TRBJ2-7	TRBV30	15	TGTGCCTGGAGTGTTAAGGACAGGGACCACTACGAGCAGTACTTC	CAWSVKDRDHYEQYF
.	.	TRBJ2-1	TRBV27	13	TGTGCCAGCAGTTTCCGGCCCGACAATGAGCAGTTCTTC	CASSFRPDNEQFF
.	.	TRBJ2-1	TRBV5-1	14	TGCGCCAGCAGCTTGGTATCAGGGTACAATGAGCAGTTCTTC	CASSLVSGYNEQFF
.	TRBD1	TRBJ1-1	TRBV6-6	16	TGTGCCAGCAGTATCGACAGGGAAGGAGATGGAACTGAAGCTTTCTTT	CASSIDREGDGTEAFF
.	TRBD2	TRBJ2-5	TRBV6-6	16	TGTGCCAGCAGTTCCCCGGATTGGGCAGCGGGGGAGACCCAGTACTTC	CASSSPDWAAGETQYF
many	TRBD2	TRBJ2-1	TRBV9	21	TGTGCCAGCAGCTACTCAAAAGGGGCTAGCGGGAGCGTGGAGGGAGGGAATGAGCAGTTCTTC	CASSYSKGASGSVEGGNEQFF
.	.	TRBJ2-4	TRBV27	14	TGTGCCAGCAGTGGCGATTTAGCCAAAAACATTCAGTACTTC	CASSGDLAKNIQYF
.	.	TRBJ1-3	TRBV5-6	14	TGTGCCAGCAGCTTCGGATCCACCTGGGACACCATATATTTT	CASSFGSTWDTIYF
.	.	TRBJ2-7	TRBV9	12	TGTGCCAGCAGCGGGACATCTTACGAGCAGTACTTC	CASSGTSYEQYF
once	.	TRBJ1-4	TRBV7-6	13	TGTGCCAGCAGCTTAGTCCCGTTCGAAAAACTGTTTTTT	CASSLVPFEKLFF
.	.	TRBJ2-1	TRBV5-6	13	TGTGCCAGCAGCTTGGCCGGGGCGGTTGAGCAGTTCTTC	CASSLAGAVEQFF
.	TRBD1	TRBJ2-7	TRBV6-5	15	TGTGCCAGCAGTGCCGGGACAGGGGGCTCCTACGAGCAGTACTTC	CASSAGTGGSYEQYF
.	.	TRBJ1-4	TRBV12-2	17	TGTGCAAGTCGCTCCCGGGGAGCCAGAATGCGTGGTGAAAAACTGTTTTTT	CASRSRGARMRGEKLFF